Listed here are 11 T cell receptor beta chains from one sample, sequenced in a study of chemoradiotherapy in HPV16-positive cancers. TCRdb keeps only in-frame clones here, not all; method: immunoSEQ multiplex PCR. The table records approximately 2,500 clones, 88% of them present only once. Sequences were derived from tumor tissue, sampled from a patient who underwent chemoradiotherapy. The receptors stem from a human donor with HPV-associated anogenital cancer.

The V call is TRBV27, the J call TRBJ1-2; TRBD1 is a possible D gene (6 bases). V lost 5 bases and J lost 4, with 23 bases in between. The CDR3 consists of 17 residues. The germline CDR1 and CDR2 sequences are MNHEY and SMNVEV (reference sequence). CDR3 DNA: TGTGCCAGCAGTCAACTCCCTCTGGGGGGCGTATTCTATGGCTACACCTTC. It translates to CASSQLPLGGVFYGYTF.

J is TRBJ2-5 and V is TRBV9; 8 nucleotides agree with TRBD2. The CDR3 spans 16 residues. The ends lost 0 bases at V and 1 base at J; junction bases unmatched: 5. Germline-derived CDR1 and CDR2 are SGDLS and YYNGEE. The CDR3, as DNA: TGTGCCAGCAGCGTAGGAGTAGCGGGGACCCAAGAGACCCAGTACTTC. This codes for CASSVGVAGTQETQYF. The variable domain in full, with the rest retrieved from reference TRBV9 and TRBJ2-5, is DSGVTQTPKHLITATGQRVTLRCSPRSGDLSVYWYQQSLDQGLQFLIQYYNGEERAKGNILERFSAQQFPDLHSELNLSSLELGDSALYFCASSVGVAGTQETQYFGPGTRLLVL.

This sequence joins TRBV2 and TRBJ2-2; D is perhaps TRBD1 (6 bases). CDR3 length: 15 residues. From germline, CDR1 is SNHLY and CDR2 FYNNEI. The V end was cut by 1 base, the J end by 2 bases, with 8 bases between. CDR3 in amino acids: CASSEVGANTGELFF. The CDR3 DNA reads TGTGCCAGCAGTGAAGTGGGGGCTAACACCGGGGAGCTGTTTTTT.

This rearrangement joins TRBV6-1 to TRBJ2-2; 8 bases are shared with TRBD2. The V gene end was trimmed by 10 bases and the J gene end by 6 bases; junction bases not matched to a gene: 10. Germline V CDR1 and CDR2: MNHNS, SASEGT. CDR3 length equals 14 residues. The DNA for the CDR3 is TGTGCCATTGGTGAGAGCGGGGGTTCCGGGGAGCTGTTTTTT. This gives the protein CAIGESGGSGELFF.

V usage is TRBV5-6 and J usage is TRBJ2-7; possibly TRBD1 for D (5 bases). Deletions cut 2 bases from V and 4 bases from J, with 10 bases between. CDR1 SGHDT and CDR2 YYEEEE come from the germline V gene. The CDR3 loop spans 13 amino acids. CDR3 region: CASSFGRAYEQYV. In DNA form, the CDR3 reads TGTGCCAGCAGCTTTGGCAGGGCTTACGAGCAGTACGTC.

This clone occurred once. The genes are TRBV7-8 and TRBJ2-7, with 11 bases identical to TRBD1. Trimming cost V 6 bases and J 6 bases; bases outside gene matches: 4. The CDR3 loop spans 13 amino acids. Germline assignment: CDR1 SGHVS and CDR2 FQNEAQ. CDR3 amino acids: CASRTGTGGEQYF. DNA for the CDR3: TGTGCCAGCAGGACCGGGACAGGGGGCGAGCAGTACTTC. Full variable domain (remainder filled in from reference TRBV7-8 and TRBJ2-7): GAGVSQSPRYKVAKRGQDVALRCDPISGHVSLFWYQQALGQGPEFLTYFQNEAQLDKSGLPSDRFFAERPEGSVSTLKIQRTQQEDSAVYLCASRTGTGGEQYFGPGTRLTVT.

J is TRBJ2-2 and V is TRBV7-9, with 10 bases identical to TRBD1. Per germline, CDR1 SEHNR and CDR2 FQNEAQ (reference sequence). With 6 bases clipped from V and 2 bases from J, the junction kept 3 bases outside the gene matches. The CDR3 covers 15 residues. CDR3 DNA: TGTGCCAGCAGGGGGACAGGGGTTAACACCGGGGAGCTGTTTTTT. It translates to CASRGTGVNTGELFF.

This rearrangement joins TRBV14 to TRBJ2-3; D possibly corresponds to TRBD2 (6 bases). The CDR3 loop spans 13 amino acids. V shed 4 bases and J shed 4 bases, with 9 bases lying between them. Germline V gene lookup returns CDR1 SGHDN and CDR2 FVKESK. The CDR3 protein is CASSRGEADTQYF. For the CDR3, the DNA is TGTGCCAGCAGCCGAGGGGAGGCAGATACGCAGTATTTT.

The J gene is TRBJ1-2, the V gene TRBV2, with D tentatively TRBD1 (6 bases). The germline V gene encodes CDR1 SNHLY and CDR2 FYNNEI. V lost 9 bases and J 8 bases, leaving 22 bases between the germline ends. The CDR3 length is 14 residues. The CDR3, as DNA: TGTGCCAGTTTAAAGGGGGGCGAGCTGGAGGGCTACACCTTC. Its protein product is CASLKGGELEGYTF.

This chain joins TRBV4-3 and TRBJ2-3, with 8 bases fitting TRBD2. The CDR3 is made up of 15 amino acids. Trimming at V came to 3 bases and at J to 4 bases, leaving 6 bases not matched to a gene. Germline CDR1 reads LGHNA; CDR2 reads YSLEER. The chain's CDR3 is CASSQTAGVADTQYF. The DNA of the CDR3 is TGCGCCAGCAGCCAGACAGCGGGAGTTGCAGATACGCAGTATTTT.

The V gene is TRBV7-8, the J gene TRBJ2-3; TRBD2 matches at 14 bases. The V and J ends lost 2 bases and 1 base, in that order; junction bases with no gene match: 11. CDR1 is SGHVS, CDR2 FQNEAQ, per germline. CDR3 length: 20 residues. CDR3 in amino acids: CASSLNPPGLAGVGTDTQYF. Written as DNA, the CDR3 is TGTGCCAGCAGCTTAAATCCTCCGGGACTAGCGGGAGTAGGCACAGATACGCAGTATTTT.